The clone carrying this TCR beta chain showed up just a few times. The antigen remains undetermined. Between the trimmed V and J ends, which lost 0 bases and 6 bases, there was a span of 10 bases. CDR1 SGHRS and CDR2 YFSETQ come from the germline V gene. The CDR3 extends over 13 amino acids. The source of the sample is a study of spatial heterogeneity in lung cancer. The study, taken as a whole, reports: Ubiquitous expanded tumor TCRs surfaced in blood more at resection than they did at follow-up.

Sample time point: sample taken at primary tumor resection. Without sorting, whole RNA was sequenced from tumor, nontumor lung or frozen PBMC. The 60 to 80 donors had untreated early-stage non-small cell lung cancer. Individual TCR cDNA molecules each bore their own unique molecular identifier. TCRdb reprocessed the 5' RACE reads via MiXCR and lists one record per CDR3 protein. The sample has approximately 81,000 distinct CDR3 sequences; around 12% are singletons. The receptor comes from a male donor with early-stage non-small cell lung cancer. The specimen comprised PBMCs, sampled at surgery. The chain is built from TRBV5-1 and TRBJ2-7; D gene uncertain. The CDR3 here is CASSLAGRSEQYF. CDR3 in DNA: TGCGCCAGCAGCTTGGCCGGCAGATCCGAGCAGTACTTC.